This passage covers 26 T cell receptor beta chains from one sample sequenced in a study of cytomegalovirus exposure and HLA in healthy donors. The study ran its PCR with 60 Vbeta and 13 Jbeta primers. Some clones are missing from TCRdb's copy, which holds only in-frame ones; the method was immunoSEQ multiplex PCR. The sample contains 110,000 to 150,000 clones, 60% to 85% of which appear only once. The specimen was PBMCs. The receptor set was obtained from a male donor in good health and CMV-seropositive.

This clone was seen more than once but under ten times. The V gene is TRBV7-3, the J gene TRBJ2-2; tentative D call: TRBD2 (5 bases). V was cut by 4 bases and J by 6 bases, with 12 bases left in between. The CDR3 spans 14 residues. Germline V gene data show CDR1 as SGHTA and CDR2 as FQGTGA. The CDR3 sequence is CASSSSLAAGELFF. The CDR3 nucleotides read TGTGCCAGCAGCTCTTCCCTAGCAGCCGGGGAGCTGTTTTTT.

Here the CDR3 reads CASSFTGGLAEAFF. The CDR3 nucleotides are TGTGCCAGCAGCTTTACAGGGGGCTTGGCTGAAGCTTTCTTT. The V call is TRBV11-2, the J call TRBJ1-1, with 9 positions matching TRBD1. Germline CDR1 is SGHAT and CDR2 is FQNNGV. This CDR3 comprises 14 residues. Trimming took 3 bases from V and 6 from J; bases not matched to a gene: 5.

This rearrangement joins TRBV7-3 to TRBJ2-2, with D hard to call. Trimming left V 5 bases short and J 3 bases short, with 10 bases between. Germline V gene sequence: CDR1 SGHTA, CDR2 FQGTGA. The CDR3 loop spans 14 amino acids. CDR3: CASSPRPDTGELFF. CDR3 in DNA: TGTGCCAGCAGCCCCCGCCCAGACACCGGGGAGCTGTTTTTT.

V and J are TRBV6-1 and TRBJ1-1, with a weak D call TRBD1 (6 bases). The CDR3 runs 14 residues. Per the germline V gene, CDR1 is MNHNS and CDR2 is SASEGT. The V gene lost 7 bases and the J gene lost 1 base, with 13 bases spanning the gap. The CDR3 region is CASIKDRSNTEAFF. CDR3 coding DNA: TGTGCCAGCATCAAGGACAGATCGAACACTGAAGCTTTCTTT.

CDR3 coding DNA: TGTGCCAGCAGCAGGAAGGGACAGGGATGGGAAAAACTGTTTTTT. The encoded protein is CASSRKGQGWEKLFF. This rearrangement joins TRBV13 to TRBJ1-4, with 9 nucleotides matching TRBD1. The CDR3 contains 15 residues. CDR1 PRHDT and CDR2 FYEKMQ come from the germline V gene (reference sequence). Unmatched junction bases numbered 9, after V lost 5 bases and J lost 8 bases.

The gene calls are TRBV10-3 and TRBJ2-1; 13 nucleotides line up with TRBD2. Trimming removed 7 bases from V and 2 bases from J; junction bases left unmatched: 5. This CDR3 is built from 16 residues. Germline lookup yields CDR1 ENHRY and CDR2 SYGVKD. This CDR3 is CAIKGLAGEPYNEQFF. The CDR3 nucleotides read TGTGCCATCAAAGGACTAGCGGGGGAACCCTACAATGAGCAGTTCTTC.

Notes on this clone: At one of its ends the junction is not consistent with the germline gene, which may arise from a read error. The chain links TRBV29-1 to TRBJ1-1, with 8 nucleotides matching TRBD1. Germline CDR1 is SQVTM and CDR2 is ANQGSEA. This CDR3 is 11 amino acids long. The CDR3 bases are TGCAGCGTCGAAGGACAGGGTGAAGCTTTCTTT. It translates to CSVEGQGEAFF.

On this clone: At one of its ends the junction is not consistent with the germline gene, which may arise from a read error. This specimen includes other DNA sequences encoding the same CDR3. The chain is built from TRBV13 and TRBJ2-7; 8 bases match TRBD2. Germline V gene sequence: CDR1 PRHDT, CDR2 FYEKMQ (reference sequence). This CDR3 has 15 residues. CDR3 in DNA: TGTGCTAGCAGCTTTCGGACTAGCCCATCCTACGAGCAGTACTTC. It codes for CASSFRTSPSYEQYF.

The V call is TRBV29-1, the J call TRBJ1-2; D unresolved. CDR3 length: 13 residues. Germline V gene lookup returns CDR1 SQVTM and CDR2 ANQGSEA. V was cut by 7 bases and J by 2 bases, with 14 bases left in between. CDR3 DNA sequence: TGCAGCGCTAAACTAGGGCCGAACTATGGCTACACCTTC. It yields the protein CSAKLGPNYGYTF.

J is TRBJ1-2 and V is TRBV7-8; a possible D gene is TRBD1 (5 bases). The CDR3 contains 14 residues. Germline CDR1 reads SGHVS; CDR2 reads FQNEAQ. Trimming cost V 4 bases and J 3 bases, with 12 bases left between them. CDR3 residues: CASSSEQVHYGYTF. Here the CDR3 DNA reads TGTGCCAGCAGCTCAGAACAGGTCCACTATGGCTACACCTTC.

In its sample, this clone was seen once. The J gene is TRBJ1-4, the V gene TRBV30; 8 nucleotides line up with TRBD1. CDR3 length: 14 residues. From germline, CDR1 is GTSNPN and CDR2 SVGIG (reference sequence). Unmatched junction bases numbered 6, after V lost 7 bases and J lost 2 bases. The CDR3 region has the DNA TGTGCCTTCGGACAGGGTGAGACTAATGAAAAACTGTTTTTT. Translated: CAFGQGETNEKLFF.

CDR3 region: CSALLNEQFF. CDR3 coding DNA: TGCAGTGCTCTACTCAATGAGCAGTTCTTC. J is TRBJ2-1 and V is TRBV20-1; no clear D gene. This CDR3 comprises 10 residues. Germline CDR1 DFQATT, CDR2 SNEGSKA (reference sequence). V was pared by 5 bases and J by 6 bases, with 5 bases between.

V gene TRBV7-8 combines with J gene TRBJ2-7; 14 bases align to TRBD2. The V gene end was trimmed by 1 base and the J gene end by 5 bases; junction bases not matched to a gene: 10. There are 18 residues in the CDR3. Looked up from germline, CDR1 is SGHVS and CDR2 is FQNEAQ. CDR3 nucleotide sequence: TGTGCCAGCAGCTTAGAGGCAAGACTAGCGGGAGGGGTCCACGAGCAGTACTTC. Translating gives CASSLEARLAGGVHEQYF. The entire variable domain, with the rest obtained from reference TRBV7-8 and TRBJ2-7, is as follows: GAGVSQSPRYKVAKRGQDVALRCDPISGHVSLFWYQQALGQGPEFLTYFQNEAQLDKSGLPSDRFFAERPEGSVSTLKIQRTQQEDSAVYLCASSLEARLAGGVHEQYFGPGTRLTVT.

The chain is built from TRBV4-3 and TRBJ2-1; 7 nucleotides align to TRBD1. CDR3 size: 17 residues. CDR1 and CDR2 (germline): LGHNA, YSLEER. V gave up 0 bases and J gave up 9 bases; unmatched junction bases: 14. The CDR3 spells CASSQDFTGALWGEQFF. The DNA of the CDR3 is TGCGCCAGCAGCCAAGACTTCACAGGGGCGTTATGGGGTGAGCAGTTCTTC.

The J gene is TRBJ2-2, the V gene TRBV7-9; 12 bases align to TRBD1. The J segment lost 6 bases and the V segment lost 5 bases, leaving 1 base of the junction unmatched. Germline lookup yields CDR1 SEHNR and CDR2 FQNEAQ (reference sequence). This CDR3 spans 14 amino acids. The CDR3 DNA follows: TGTGCCAGCAGCCGGGACAGGGGGCCCGGGGAGCTGTTTTTT. As protein: CASSRDRGPGELFF.

The table lists this clone with a count of one. V gene TRBV4-1 combines with J gene TRBJ2-1, with 9 bases that match TRBD2. CDR1 MGHRA and CDR2 YSYEKL come from the germline V gene. This CDR3 contains 15 residues. With 5 bases clipped from V and 7 bases from J, the junction kept 9 bases outside the gene matches. CDR3 DNA sequence: TGCGCCAGCAGCGCATTAGCGGGAGTTTTGAATGAGCAGTTCTTC. Protein: CASSALAGVLNEQFF.

The chain carries TRBV4-2 and TRBJ1-4; D call uncertain. Trimming pared 4 bases from V and 4 bases from J, leaving 13 bases between. The CDR3 spans 15 residues. Germline CDR1 reads LGHNA; CDR2 reads YNFKEQ. DNA for the CDR3: TGTGCCAGCAGCCCGGCCACGGGAGGTAATGAAAAACTGTTTTTT. Amino acids: CASSPATGGNEKLFF.

This chain links TRBV7-3 with TRBJ2-1; 10 bases agree with TRBD2. Looked up from germline, CDR1 is SGHTA and CDR2 is FQGTGA. CDR3 length: 14 amino acids. J lost 8 bases, V lost 5 bases, and 6 bases had no gene match. CDR3 sequence reads: CASSLSGRSDEQFF. CDR3 coding DNA: TGTGCCAGCAGCCTTAGCGGGAGGTCGGATGAGCAGTTCTTC. Together with reference TRBV7-3 and TRBJ2-1, the CDR3 gives the full variable domain: GAGVSQTPSNKVTEKGKYVELRCDPISGHTALYWYRQSLGQGPEFLIYFQGTGAADDSGLPNDRFFAVRPEGSVSTLKIQRTERGDSAVYLCASSLSGRSDEQFFGPGTRLTVL.

This chain joins TRBV30 and TRBJ1-2, with TRBD1 matching 9 bases. The germline V gene encodes CDR1 GTSNPN and CDR2 SVGIG (reference sequence). This CDR3 comprises 15 residues. The ends lost 0 bases at V and 8 bases at J; junction bases unmatched: 10. The CDR3 DNA follows: TGTGCCTGGAGTGTAGGCGGGACAGGGTTTCAGGGCTACACCTTC. Translating it yields CAWSVGGTGFQGYTF.

V usage is TRBV6-1 and J usage is TRBJ1-5; no definite D call. Germline V CDR1 and CDR2: MNHNS, SASEGT. With 2 bases removed from V and 0 bases from J, the gap between germline ends came to 5 bases. This CDR3 region has 14 residues. The CDR3 sequence is CASSETYSNQPQHF. The CDR3 bases are TGTGCCAGCAGTGAAACTTATAGCAATCAGCCCCAGCATTTT.

The chain has TRBV6-5 and TRBJ1-5; 7 bases line up with TRBD1. Per the germline V gene, CDR1 is MNHEY and CDR2 is SVGAGI. There are 15 residues in the CDR3. Germline trimming cut 9 bases from V and 0 bases from J; bases unmatched to any gene: 8. In DNA form, the CDR3 reads TGTGCCAGTGGCGACAGGGCCCATAGCAATCAGCCCCAGCATTTT. As protein: CASGDRAHSNQPQHF.

This sequence joins TRBV4-1 and TRBJ2-5; 9 positions match TRBD1. The end of the DNA fits TRBJ2-7 better, so the J call may be wrong. The CDR3 runs to 15 residues. CDR1 and CDR2 (germline): MGHRA, YSYEKL. The CDR3 bases are TGCGCCAGCAGCCAAACCGGGACAGGGACCTACGAGCAGTACTTC. This codes for CASSQTGTGTYEQYF.

This chain connects TRBV29-1 to TRBJ2-1; 8 bases align to TRBD2. V lost 7 bases and J lost 5; bases outside the gene matches: 7. The CDR3 consists of 13 residues. The germline gives CDR1 SQVTM, CDR2 ANQGSEA. The CDR3 region is CSARERGNNEQFF. As DNA, the CDR3 is TGCAGCGCCCGGGAGCGGGGGAACAATGAGCAGTTCTTC.

Only a few counts were recorded for this clone. This chain uses TRBV9 with TRBJ2-5; TRBD1 is a possible D gene (5 bases). Germline-derived CDR1 and CDR2 are SGDLS and YYNGEE. Deletions cut 0 bases from V and 3 bases from J, with 9 bases between. The CDR3 has 14 amino acids. This CDR3 is CASSVDLGEETQYF. The CDR3 DNA follows: TGTGCCAGCAGCGTAGATTTAGGGGAAGAGACCCAGTACTTC. Full variable domain (missing parts from reference TRBV9 and TRBJ2-5): DSGVTQTPKHLITATGQRVTLRCSPRSGDLSVYWYQQSLDQGLQFLIQYYNGEERAKGNILERFSAQQFPDLHSELNLSSLELGDSALYFCASSVDLGEETQYFGPGTRLLVL.

The chain combines TRBV27 with TRBJ2-6; 9 bases are shared with TRBD1. The CDR3 is made up of 22 amino acids. With V trimmed by 7 bases and J by 2 bases, 24 bases remained unmatched. The V gene's germline CDR1 is MNHEY and CDR2 SMNVEV (reference sequence). This chain's CDR3 is CASTANRVGQGIIGAGANVLTF. Written as DNA, the CDR3 is TGTGCCAGCACCGCTAATAGGGTAGGACAGGGGATCATCGGGGCTGGGGCCAACGTCCTGACTTTC.

This clone was observed a few times. The chain is built from TRBV4-2 and TRBJ2-7, with TRBD2 identical over 10 bases. V shed 4 bases and J 5 bases; nucleotides not matched to a gene: 17. Germline CDR1 LGHNA, CDR2 YNFKEQ. CDR3 length equals 18 residues. CDR3 in DNA: TGTGCCAGCAGCCCAGTACGGAGCGGGGGGGCCCAAAGTAACGAGCAGTACTTC. Its protein product is CASSPVRSGGAQSNEQYF.